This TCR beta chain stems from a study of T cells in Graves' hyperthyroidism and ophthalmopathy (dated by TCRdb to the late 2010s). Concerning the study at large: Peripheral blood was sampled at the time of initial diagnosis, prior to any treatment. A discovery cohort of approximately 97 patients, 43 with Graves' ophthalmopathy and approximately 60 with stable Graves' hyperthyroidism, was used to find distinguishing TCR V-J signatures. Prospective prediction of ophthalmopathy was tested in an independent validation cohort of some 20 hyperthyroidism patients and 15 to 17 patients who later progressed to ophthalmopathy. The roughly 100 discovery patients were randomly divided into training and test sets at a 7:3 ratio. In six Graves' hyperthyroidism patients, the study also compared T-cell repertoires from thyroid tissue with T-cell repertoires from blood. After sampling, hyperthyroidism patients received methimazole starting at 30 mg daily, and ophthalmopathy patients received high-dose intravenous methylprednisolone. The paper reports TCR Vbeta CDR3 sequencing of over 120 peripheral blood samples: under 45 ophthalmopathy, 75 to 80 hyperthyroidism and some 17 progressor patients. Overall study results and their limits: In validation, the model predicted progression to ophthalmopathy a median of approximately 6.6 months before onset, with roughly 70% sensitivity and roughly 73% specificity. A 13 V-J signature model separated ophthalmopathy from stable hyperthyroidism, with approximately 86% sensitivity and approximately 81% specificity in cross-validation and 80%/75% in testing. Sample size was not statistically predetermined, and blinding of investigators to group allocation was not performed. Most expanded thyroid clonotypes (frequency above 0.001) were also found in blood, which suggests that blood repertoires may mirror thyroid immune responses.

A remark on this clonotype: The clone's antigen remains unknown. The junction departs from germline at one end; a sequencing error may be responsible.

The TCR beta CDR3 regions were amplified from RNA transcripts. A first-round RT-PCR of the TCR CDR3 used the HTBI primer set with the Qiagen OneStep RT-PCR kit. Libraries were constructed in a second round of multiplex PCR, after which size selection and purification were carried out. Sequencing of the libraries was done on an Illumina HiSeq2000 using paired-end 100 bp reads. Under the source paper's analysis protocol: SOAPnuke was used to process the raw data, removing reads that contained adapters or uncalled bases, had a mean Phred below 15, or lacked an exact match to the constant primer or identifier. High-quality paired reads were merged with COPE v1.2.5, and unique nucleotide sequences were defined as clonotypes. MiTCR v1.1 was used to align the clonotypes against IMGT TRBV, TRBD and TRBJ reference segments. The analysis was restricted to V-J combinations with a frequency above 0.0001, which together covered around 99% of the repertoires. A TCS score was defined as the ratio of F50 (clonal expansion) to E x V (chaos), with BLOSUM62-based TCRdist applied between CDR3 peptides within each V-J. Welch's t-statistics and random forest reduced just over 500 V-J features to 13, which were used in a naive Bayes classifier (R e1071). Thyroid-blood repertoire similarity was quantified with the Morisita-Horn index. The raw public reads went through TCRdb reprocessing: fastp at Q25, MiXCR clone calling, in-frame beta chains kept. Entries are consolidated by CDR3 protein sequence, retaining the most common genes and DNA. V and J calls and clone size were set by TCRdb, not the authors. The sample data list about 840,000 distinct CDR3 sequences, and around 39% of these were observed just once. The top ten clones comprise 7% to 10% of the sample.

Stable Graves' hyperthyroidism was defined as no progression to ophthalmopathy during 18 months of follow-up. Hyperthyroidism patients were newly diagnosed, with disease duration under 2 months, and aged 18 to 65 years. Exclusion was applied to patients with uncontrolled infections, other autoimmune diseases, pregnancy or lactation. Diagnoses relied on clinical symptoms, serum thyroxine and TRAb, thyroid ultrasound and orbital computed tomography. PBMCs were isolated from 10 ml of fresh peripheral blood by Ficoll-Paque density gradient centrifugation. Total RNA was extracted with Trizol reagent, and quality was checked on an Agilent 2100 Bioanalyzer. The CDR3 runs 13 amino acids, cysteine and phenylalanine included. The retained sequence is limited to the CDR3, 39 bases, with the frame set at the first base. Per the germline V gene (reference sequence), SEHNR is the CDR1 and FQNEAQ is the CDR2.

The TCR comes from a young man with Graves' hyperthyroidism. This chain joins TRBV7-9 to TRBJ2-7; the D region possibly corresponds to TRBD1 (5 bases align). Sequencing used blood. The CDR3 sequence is CASSQGVTKPPHF. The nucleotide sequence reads TGTGCCAGCAGCCAAGGGGTCACTAAACCGCCGCACTTC.